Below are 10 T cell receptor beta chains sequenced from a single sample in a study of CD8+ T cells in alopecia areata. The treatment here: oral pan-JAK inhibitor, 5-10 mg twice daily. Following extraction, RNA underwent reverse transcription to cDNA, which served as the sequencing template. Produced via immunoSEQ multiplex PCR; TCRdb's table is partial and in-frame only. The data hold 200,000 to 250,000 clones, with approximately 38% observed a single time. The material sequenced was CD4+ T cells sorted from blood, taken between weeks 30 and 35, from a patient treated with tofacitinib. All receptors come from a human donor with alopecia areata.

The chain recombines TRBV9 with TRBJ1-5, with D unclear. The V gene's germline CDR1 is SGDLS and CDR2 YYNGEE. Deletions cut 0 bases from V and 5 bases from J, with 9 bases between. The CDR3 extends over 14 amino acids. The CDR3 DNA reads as TGTGCCAGCAGCGTAGCTGGAGCCTATCAGCCCCAGCATTTT. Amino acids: CASSVAGAYQPQHF. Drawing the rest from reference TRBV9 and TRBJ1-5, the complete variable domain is DSGVTQTPKHLITATGQRVTLRCSPRSGDLSVYWYQQSLDQGLQFLIQYYNGEERAKGNILERFSAQQFPDLHSELNLSSLELGDSALYFCASSVAGAYQPQHFGDGTRLSIL.

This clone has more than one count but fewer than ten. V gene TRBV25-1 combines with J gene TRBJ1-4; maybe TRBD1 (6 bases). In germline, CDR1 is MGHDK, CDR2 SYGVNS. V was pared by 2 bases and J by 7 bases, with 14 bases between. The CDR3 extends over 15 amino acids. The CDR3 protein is CASSEASGEGEKLFF. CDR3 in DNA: TGTGCCAGCAGTGAAGCGTCAGGGGAGGGTGAAAAACTGTTTTTT.

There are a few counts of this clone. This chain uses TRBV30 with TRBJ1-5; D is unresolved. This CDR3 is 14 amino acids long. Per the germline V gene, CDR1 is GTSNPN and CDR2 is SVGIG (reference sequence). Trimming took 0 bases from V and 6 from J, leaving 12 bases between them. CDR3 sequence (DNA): TGTGCCTGGAGTGTGGTCACTTCGGGTCAGCCCCAGCATTTT. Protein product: CAWSVVTSGQPQHF.

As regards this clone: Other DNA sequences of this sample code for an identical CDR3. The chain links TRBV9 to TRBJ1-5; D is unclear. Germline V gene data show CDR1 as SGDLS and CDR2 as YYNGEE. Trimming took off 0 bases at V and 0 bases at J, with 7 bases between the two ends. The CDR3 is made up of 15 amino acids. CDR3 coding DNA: TGTGCCAGCAGCGTAGAGGGATCTAGCAATCAGCCCCAGCATTTT. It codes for CASSVEGSSNQPQHF.

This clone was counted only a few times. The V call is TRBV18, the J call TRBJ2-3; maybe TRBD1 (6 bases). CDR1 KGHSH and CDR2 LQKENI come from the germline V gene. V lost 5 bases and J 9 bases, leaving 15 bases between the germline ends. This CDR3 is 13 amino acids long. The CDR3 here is CASSSNRDLTQYF. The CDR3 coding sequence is TGTGCCAGCTCATCGAACAGGGACCTCACGCAGTATTTT.

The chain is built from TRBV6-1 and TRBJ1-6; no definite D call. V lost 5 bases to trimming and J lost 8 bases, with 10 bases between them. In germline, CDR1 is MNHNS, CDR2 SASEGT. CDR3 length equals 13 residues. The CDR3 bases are TGTGCCAGCAGTTGGCATACAGATTCACCCCTCCACTTT. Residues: CASSWHTDSPLHF.

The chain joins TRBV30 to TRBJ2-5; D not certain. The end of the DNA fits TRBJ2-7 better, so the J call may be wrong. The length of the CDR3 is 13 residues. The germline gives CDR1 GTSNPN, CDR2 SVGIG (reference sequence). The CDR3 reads CAWSVRSGYEQYF. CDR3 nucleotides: TGTGCCTGGAGTGTACGAAGTGGGTACGAGCAGTACTTC.

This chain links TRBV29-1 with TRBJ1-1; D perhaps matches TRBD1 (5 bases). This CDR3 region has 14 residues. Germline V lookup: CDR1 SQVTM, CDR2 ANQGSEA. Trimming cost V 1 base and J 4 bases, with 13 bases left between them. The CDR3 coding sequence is TGCAGCGTTGAAGTTGGAGGGGCCGGCACTGAAGCTTTCTTT. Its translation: CSVEVGGAGTEAFF.

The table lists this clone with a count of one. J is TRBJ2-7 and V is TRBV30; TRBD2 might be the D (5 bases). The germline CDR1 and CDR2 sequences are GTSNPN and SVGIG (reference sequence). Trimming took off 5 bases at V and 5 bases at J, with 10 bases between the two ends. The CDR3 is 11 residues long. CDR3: CAWGRTHEQYF. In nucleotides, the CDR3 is TGTGCCTGGGGTCGGACTCACGAGCAGTACTTC.

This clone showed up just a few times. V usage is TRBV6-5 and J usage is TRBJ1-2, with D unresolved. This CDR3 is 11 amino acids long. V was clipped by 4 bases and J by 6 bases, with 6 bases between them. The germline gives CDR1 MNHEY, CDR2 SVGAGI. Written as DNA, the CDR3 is TGTGCCAGCAGTTCTAGGGATGGCTACACCTTC. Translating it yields CASSSRDGYTF.